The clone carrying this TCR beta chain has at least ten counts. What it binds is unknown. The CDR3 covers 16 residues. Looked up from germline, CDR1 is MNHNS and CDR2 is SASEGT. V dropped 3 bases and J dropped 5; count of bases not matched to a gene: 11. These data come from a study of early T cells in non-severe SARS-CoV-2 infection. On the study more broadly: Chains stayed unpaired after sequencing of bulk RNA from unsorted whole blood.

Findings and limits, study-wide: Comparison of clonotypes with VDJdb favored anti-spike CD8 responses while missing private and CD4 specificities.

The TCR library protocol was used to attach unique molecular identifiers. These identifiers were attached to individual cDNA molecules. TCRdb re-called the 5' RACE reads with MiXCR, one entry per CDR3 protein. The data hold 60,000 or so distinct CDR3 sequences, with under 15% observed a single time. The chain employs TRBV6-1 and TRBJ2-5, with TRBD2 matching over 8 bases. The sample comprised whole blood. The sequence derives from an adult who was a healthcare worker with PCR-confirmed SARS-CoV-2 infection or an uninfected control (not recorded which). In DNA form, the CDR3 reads TGTGCCAGCAGTGATCGGATTCTAGCGGGCCTGGAGACCCAGTACTTC. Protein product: CASSDRILAGLETQYF.